This T cell receptor (beta chain) derives from a study of regulatory T cells in long-lasting Graves disease. Study at large: Graves' disease counted as persistent after over 5 years of antithyroid drugs with positive TSH receptor antibodies.

This CDR3 has 13 amino acids. V lost 6 bases and J 6 bases, leaving 11 bases between the germline ends. Time point denoted: persistent/refractory GD, antithyroid drugs over 5 years with positive TRAb. TCR sequences were obtained from RNA taken from PBMCs. Arm-PCR of CDR3 regions with iRepertoire HTBI primers generated TCR beta libraries. TCRdb redid the calling of the multiplex PCR reads with MiXCR, one entry per CDR3 protein. The repertoire holds 390,000 or so distinct CDR3 sequences, with roughly 25% as singletons. The specimen was peripheral blood mononuclear cells (PBMCs), collected when the disease was refractory, from a patient treated with antithyroid drugs. The chain couples TRBV12-3 or TRBV12-4 to TRBJ2-2, with a tentative D call TRBD2 (6 bases). This sequence was found in a middle-aged woman with Graves disease. CDR3 DNA sequence: TGTGCCAGCAGCACTTCTAGCGCCGGGGAGCTGTTTTTT. It yields the protein CASSTSSAGELFF.